Presented here are 8 T cell receptor beta chains from one specimen sequenced in a study of T-cell memory formation after mild COVID-19. TCRdb called the 5' RACE reads again in MiXCR, with one record for every CDR3 protein. The sample records 85,000 to 120,000 distinct CDR3 sequences, approximately 13% being singletons. Sequencing input: PBMCs or a T cell subset sorted from them (not recorded which). The receptors derive from an adult woman who had mild COVID-19 (a few samples of this study predate the infection). Cell type and time point are not known.

This clonotype occurred a few times. The rearrangement joins TRBV20-1 to TRBJ1-5; D gene ambiguous. V shed 3 bases and J shed 3 bases, with 12 bases lying between them. Germline V gene lookup returns CDR1 DFQATT and CDR2 SNEGSKA (reference sequence). CDR3 length: 14 amino acids. This CDR3 reads CSARFRELNQPQHF. The CDR3 region has the DNA TGCAGTGCTAGGTTCCGGGAACTCAATCAGCCCCAGCATTTT.

This clonotype was recorded at least ten times. The rearrangement uses TRBV6-4 and TRBJ2-2; D gene uncertain. The CDR3 extends over 13 amino acids. V lost 3 bases and J 4 bases, leaving 6 bases between the germline ends. CDR1 is MRHNA, CDR2 SNTAGT, per germline. The CDR3 sequence is CASSDGPTGELFF. The DNA for the CDR3 is TGTGCCAGCAGTGATGGGCCCACCGGGGAGCTGTTTTTT.

This clonotype has only a few counts. The chain joins TRBV12-3 or TRBV12-4 to TRBJ2-1; tentatively, D is TRBD2 (6 bases). The CDR3 loop spans 16 amino acids. Trimming cost V 1 base and J 8 bases, with 18 bases left between them. In DNA, the CDR3 is TGTGCCAGCAGTTTAGGGGGCGGGGCCGGTGGGGATGAGCAGTTCTTC. Translating gives CASSLGGGAGGDEQFF.

The genes are TRBV15 and TRBJ1-5; tentative D call: TRBD1 (6 bases). V was cut by 4 bases and J by 9 bases, with 13 bases left in between. The germline V gene encodes CDR1 LNHNV and CDR2 YYDKDF (reference sequence). The CDR3 is 13 residues long. The CDR3: CATSNGGQWPQHF. DNA of the CDR3: TGTGCCACCAGCAACGGGGGCCAATGGCCCCAGCATTTT.

This clonotype occurred many times. V and J are TRBV24-1 and TRBJ2-2; D gene uncertain. The CDR3 contains 12 residues. V dropped 3 bases and J dropped 11 bases, with 9 bases sitting between them. Looked up from germline, CDR1 is KGHDR and CDR2 is SFDVKD. CDR3 loop: CATSDGVGELFF. DNA of the CDR3: TGTGCCACCAGTGATGGCGTCGGTGAGCTGTTTTTT.

This clonotype was recorded a few times. The chain uses TRBV4-1 and TRBJ2-1; 12 positions match TRBD2. CDR3 length equals 15 residues. Per germline, CDR1 MGHRA and CDR2 YSYEKL. V shed 4 bases and J 7 bases; nucleotides not matched to a gene: 5. As DNA, the CDR3 is TGCGCCAGCAGCCCTCTAGCGGGAGGGCGGAATGAGCAGTTCTTC. Its translation is CASSPLAGGRNEQFF.

The sample holds a few counts of this clonotype. The gene calls are TRBV4-1 and TRBJ2-1; either TRBD1 or TRBD2 may fit D (5 bases each). CDR1 is MGHRA, CDR2 YSYEKL, per germline. This CDR3 is 15 amino acids long. V was pared by 8 bases and J by 0 bases, with 14 bases between. The CDR3 is CASGPRGGSYNEQFF. CDR3 coding DNA: TGCGCCAGCGGGCCTCGTGGGGGCTCCTACAATGAGCAGTTCTTC.

This chain uses TRBV4-1 with TRBJ2-5, with 8 nucleotides matching TRBD2. Germline V gene sequence: CDR1 MGHRA, CDR2 YSYEKL. V lost 3 bases and J lost 5; bases outside the gene matches: 11. This CDR3 is built from 16 residues. The CDR3 protein is CASSHPGLALGETQYF. The CDR3, as DNA: TGCGCCAGCAGCCACCCCGGACTAGCTCTCGGGGAGACCCAGTACTTC.